This TCR beta chain was captured in a study of lymphopenia after photon versus proton radiotherapy. In regard to this clone: The antigen remains undetermined.

Profiled with immunoSEQ multiplex PCR; TCRdb holds only in-frame clones, not every one. The table lists around 64,000 clones, around 90% of them singletons, with about 2% in the top ten. Overall study findings and caveats: Authors raise, but do not show, better survival with proton therapy. After the lymphocyte nadir, photon-treated repertoires showed oligoclonal expansion, especially of CD8+ Temra cells. A bigger post-nadir fall in TCR diversity correlated inversely with survival time in deceased patients. Relative stability marked proton patients; photon patients lost diversity and naive cells.

The sequencing here drew on peripheral blood, taken from a patient treated with photon-based radiotherapy. The TCR comes from a woman aged 40 to 50 with cholangiocarcinoma.

In DNA, the CDR3 is TGTGCCAGCAGCCAAACCTCCCGTATTGCGGTCACAGATACGCAGTATTTT. It codes for CASSQTSRIAVTDTQYF. V gene TRBV14 combines with J gene TRBJ2-3; D not resolved. Trimming stripped 2 bases from V and 2 bases from J, with 17 bases between. The CDR3 is 17 amino acids. Germline V gives CDR1 SGHDN, CDR2 FVKESK.